One sample yielded the 11 T cell receptor beta chains listed below, sequenced in a study of blood T cell repertoires in COVID-19. Generated by immunoSEQ multiplex PCR, the TCRdb table keeps only in-frame clones and is missing some. There are some 100,000 clones in the sample; more than 85% occur only once, and 0.97% lies in the top ten. Sample: peripheral blood. Source of these receptors: a man between 60 and 75 years old with acute or convalescent COVID-19.

The CDR3 is CASSPSGWREGPEQFF. CDR3 bases: TGTGCCAGCAGCCCTAGCGGGTGGCGGGAGGGCCCTGAGCAGTTCTTC. This chain links TRBV7-6 with TRBJ2-1; 9 nucleotides line up with TRBD2. Germline V gene lookup returns CDR1 SGHVS and CDR2 FNYEAQ. The junction had 14 bases not matched to a gene; V was cut back by 5 bases and J by 9 bases. CDR3 size: 16 residues.

This chain connects TRBV7-9 to TRBJ2-5, with D possibly TRBD1 on 5 matching bases. V lost 0 bases to trimming and J lost 0 bases, with 5 bases between them. Per germline, CDR1 SEHNR and CDR2 FQNEAQ (reference sequence). The CDR3 contains 14 residues. The CDR3 is CASSLAGDQETQYF. As DNA, the CDR3 is TGTGCCAGCAGCTTAGCAGGGGACCAAGAGACCCAGTACTTC.

About this clone: Other DNA variants within this sample encode the same CDR3. This sequence joins TRBV18 and TRBJ1-5, with D perhaps matching TRBD1 (6 bases). Germline CDR1 and CDR2: KGHSH and LQKENI. This CDR3 contains 15 residues. Deletions cut 3 bases from V and 3 bases from J, with 12 bases between. CDR3 protein: CASSPGQNSNQPQHF. Here the CDR3 DNA reads TGTGCCAGCTCACCCGGACAGAACTCCAATCAGCCCCAGCATTTT.

This sequence joins TRBV29-1 and TRBJ1-2, with D possibly matching TRBD1 (5 bases). CDR1 and CDR2 from the germline V gene are SQVTM and ANQGSEA. The CDR3 is made up of 16 amino acids. V was pared by 7 bases and J by 7 bases, with 28 bases between. CDR3 loop: CSALADRRAEFGGYTF. CDR3 nucleotides: TGCAGCGCCCTAGCGGATCGCAGGGCGGAATTTGGTGGCTACACCTTC. Combining the CDR3 with reference TRBV29-1 and TRBJ1-2 gives the whole variable domain SAVISQKPSRDICQRGTSLTIQCQVDSQVTMMFWYRQQPGQSLTLIATANQGSEATYESGFVIDKFPISRPNLTFSTLTVSNMSPEDSSIYLCSALADRRAEFGGYTFGSGTRLTVV.

The V call is TRBV27, the J call TRBJ2-7, with 10 bases fitting TRBD2. The CDR3 extends over 14 amino acids. After removal of 5 bases from V and 2 bases from J, the junction contained 3 bases not matched to a gene. The germline V gene has CDR1 MNHEY and CDR2 SMNVEV (reference sequence). The DNA for the CDR3 is TGTGCCAGCAGTCGGACTAGCGGAACCTACGAGCAGTACTTC. Its translation is CASSRTSGTYEQYF.

This clone came up a few times. The chain links TRBV5-1 to TRBJ2-7, with TRBD1 matching over 9 bases. Germline loops: CDR1 SGHRS, CDR2 YFSETQ. The CDR3 is 16 residues long. V was clipped by 9 bases and J by 3 bases; unmatched bases: 16. The CDR3 loop reads CATRDRVLAGFYEQYV. CDR3 in DNA: TGCGCCACCCGGGACAGGGTTTTAGCGGGCTTCTACGAGCAGTACGTC.

The genes are TRBV30 and TRBJ2-3, with D perhaps TRBD2 (6 bases). CDR3 length: 13 amino acids. Trimming removed 4 bases from V and 2 bases from J, with 10 bases in between. Germline assignment: CDR1 GTSNPN and CDR2 SVGIG (reference sequence). This CDR3 reads CAWNRGTTDTQYF. As DNA, the CDR3 is TGTGCCTGGAATCGGGGGACCACAGATACGCAGTATTTT.

The chain links TRBV11-3 to TRBJ1-1, with a tentative D call TRBD1 (5 bases). Trimming removed 7 bases at V and 0 bases at J, with 12 bases between. There are 14 residues in the CDR3. Germline V CDR1 and CDR2: SGHNT, YENEEA. Written as DNA, the CDR3 is TGTGCCAGCACCCCTGGGGGGTTGAACACTGAAGCTTTCTTT. Encoded protein: CASTPGGLNTEAFF.

V is TRBV3-1 (or the pseudogene TRBV3-2) and J is TRBJ2-1, with 9 bases aligning to TRBD2. V lost 4 bases and J lost 5; bases outside the gene matches: 9. The CDR3 totals 16 residues. Germline V gives CDR1 LGHDT, CDR2 YNNKEL (reference sequence). The CDR3 loop reads CASSPFLAGRNNEQFF. As DNA, the CDR3 is TGTGCCAGCAGCCCCTTCCTAGCGGGAAGAAACAATGAGCAGTTCTTC.

The V gene is TRBV3-1 (or the pseudogene TRBV3-2), the J gene TRBJ1-2; D might be TRBD1 (5 bases). From germline, CDR1 is LGHDT and CDR2 YNNKEL (reference sequence). V shed 4 bases and J shed 3 bases, with 15 bases lying between them. This CDR3 comprises 15 residues. CDR3 coding DNA: TGTGCCAGCAGCCCGCAGGGTAGAAGGGACTATGGCTACACCTTC. Its protein product is CASSPQGRRDYGYTF.

This clone was seen a handful of times. The chain joins TRBV28 to TRBJ1-2; D ambiguous. The CDR3 has 12 residues. Germline V gene lookup returns CDR1 MDHEN and CDR2 SYDVKM. The V and J ends lost 9 bases and 7 bases respectively, with 15 bases between them. The CDR3 region has the DNA TGTGCCAGTAGCGTTATGCTAGGTGGCTACACCTTC. Its translation is CASSVMLGGYTF.